This passage covers 24 T cell receptor beta chains from one sample sequenced in a study of blood T cell repertoires in COVID-19. Generated by immunoSEQ multiplex PCR, the TCRdb table keeps only in-frame clones and is missing some. The sample holds 75,000 or so clones, around four fifths seen once. Sequencing was performed on peripheral blood. These receptors all come from a woman aged 80 or over with acute or convalescent COVID-19.

CDR3: CASSGFRGTEAFF. In nucleotides, the CDR3 is TGTGCCAGCAGCGGCTTCAGGGGTACTGAAGCTTTCTTT. The chain employs TRBV7-9 and TRBJ1-1, with a weak D call TRBD1 (6 bases). The CDR3 is 13 amino acids. V was shortened by 5 bases and J by 5 bases, with 12 bases between the two germline ends. Per germline, CDR1 SEHNR and CDR2 FQNEAQ (reference sequence).

The chain links TRBV30 to TRBJ1-2; 7 nucleotides match TRBD1. With 3 bases clipped from V and 4 bases from J, the junction kept 8 bases outside the gene matches. This CDR3 is built from 14 residues. Germline V gene lookup returns CDR1 GTSNPN and CDR2 SVGIG (reference sequence). The CDR3 spells CAWRRQGPIYGYTF. In DNA, the CDR3 is TGTGCCTGGAGGCGACAGGGTCCCATCTATGGCTACACCTTC.

This clone was counted between two and nine times. The rearrangement uses TRBV30 and TRBJ1-6; 8 bases fit TRBD1. This CDR3 is built from 12 residues. The trim removed 5 bases at V and 13 bases at J, leaving 7 bases unmatched. Germline V gene data show CDR1 as GTSNPN and CDR2 as SVGIG (reference sequence). CDR3 DNA sequence: TGTGCCTGGGCGGACAGGGTGGAGCCCCTCCACTTT. Encoded protein: CAWADRVEPLHF. Using reference TRBV30 and TRBJ1-6 for the parts outside the CDR3, the full variable domain is SQTIHQWPATLVQPVGSPLSLECTVEGTSNPNLYWYRQAAGRGLQLLFYSVGIGQISSEVPQNLSASRPQDRQFILSSKKLLLSDSGFYLCAWADRVEPLHFGNGTRLTVT.

This sequence joins TRBV12-3 or TRBV12-4 and TRBJ1-6; no definite D call. With 5 bases removed from V and 9 bases from J, the gap between germline ends came to 8 bases. There are 12 residues in the CDR3. The DNA of the CDR3 is TGTGCCAGCAGTCGACTGACTTCACCCCTCCACTTT. Its translation: CASSRLTSPLHF.

The chain is built from TRBV7-3 and TRBJ2-6; TRBD1 agrees at 7 bases. V was clipped by 4 bases and J by 0 bases; unmatched bases: 6. The CDR3 extends over 17 amino acids. Looked up from germline, CDR1 is SGHTA and CDR2 is FQGTGA. The CDR3 DNA follows: TGTGCCAGCAGCTGGTCCGGGACAGTCTCTGGGGCCAACGTCCTGACTTTC. Protein: CASSWSGTVSGANVLTF.

This chain joins TRBV3-1 (or the pseudogene TRBV3-2) and TRBJ1-2; weak D call: TRBD1 (6 bases). The CDR3 covers 15 residues. Trimming cost V 0 bases and J 8 bases, with 16 bases left between them. Germline-derived CDR1 and CDR2 are LGHDT and YNNKEL (reference sequence). CDR3 nucleotide sequence: TGTGCCAGCAGCCAAGACGGCCAGGGGATGGGAGGCTACACCTTC. Residues: CASSQDGQGMGGYTF.

V gene TRBV27 combines with J gene TRBJ1-6; TRBD1 is a possible D gene (6 bases). CDR3 size: 14 residues. V was clipped by 4 bases and J by 10 bases, with 14 bases between them. Per the germline V gene, CDR1 is MNHEY and CDR2 is SMNVEV (reference sequence). In DNA, the CDR3 is TGTGCCAGCAGTTCACCAGGGGCACGATCACCCCTCCACTTT. Protein sequence: CASSSPGARSPLHF.

The rearrangement joins TRBV18 to TRBJ2-7; 7 bases fit TRBD2. Per the germline V gene, CDR1 is KGHSH and CDR2 is LQKENI. The ends lost 1 base at V and 3 bases at J; junction bases unmatched: 6. This CDR3 is built from 15 residues. The CDR3 here is CASSPRGGSLYEQYF. The CDR3 DNA reads TGTGCCAGCTCACCACGGGGCGGGAGTCTCTACGAGCAGTACTTC.

This chain uses TRBV7-3 with TRBJ2-1, with 13 bases matching TRBD2. In germline, CDR1 is SGHTA, CDR2 FQGTGA. The CDR3 is 17 residues long. V lost 5 bases to trimming and J lost 6 bases; unmatched junction nucleotides: 10. DNA for the CDR3: TGTGCCAGCAGCCCTAAAGGTACTAGCGGGAGGGCCAATGAGCAGTTCTTC. Its translation: CASSPKGTSGRANEQFF.

This rearrangement joins TRBV5-5 to TRBJ2-7; 8 nucleotides align to TRBD1. V was clipped by 0 bases and J by 0 bases; unmatched bases: 5. Germline V gene sequence: CDR1 SGHKS, CDR2 YYEKEE (reference sequence). The CDR3 loop spans 16 amino acids. The CDR3 coding sequence is TGTGCCAGCAGCTTGGACCAGGGGGCCCACTCCTACGAGCAGTACTTC. The encoded protein is CASSLDQGAHSYEQYF.

This chain links TRBV19 with TRBJ1-1, with TRBD1 as a possible D gene (6 bases). This CDR3 has 15 residues. Germline CDR1 LNHDA, CDR2 SQIVND (reference sequence). Trimming removed 7 bases at V and 3 bases at J, with 18 bases between. The CDR3 bases are TGTGCCAGTACCTCGATCGGGCAGGGGTACACTGAAGCTTTCTTT. This encodes CASTSIGQGYTEAFF. The complete variable domain, with remaining parts taken from reference TRBV19 and TRBJ1-1, reads DGGITQSPKYLFRKEGQNVTLSCEQNLNHDAMYWYRQDPGQGLRLIYYSQIVNDFQKGDIAEGYSVSREKKESFPLTVTSAQKNPTAFYLCASTSIGQGYTEAFFGQGTRLTVV.

The rearrangement links TRBV18 to TRBJ1-5; D unclear. In germline, CDR1 is KGHSH, CDR2 LQKENI. The germline V and J ends were trimmed by 2 bases and 3 bases, with 8 bases remaining between them. The CDR3 is 14 residues long. The CDR3 nucleotides read TGTGCCAGCTCACCAAACAGTATCAATCAGCCCCAGCATTTT. This translates into CASSPNSINQPQHF.

The V and J genes are TRBV19 and TRBJ1-6; TRBD1 aligns across 8 bases. Germline CDR1 and CDR2: LNHDA and SQIVND (reference sequence). J was trimmed by 11 bases and V by 6 bases; bases with no gene match: 6. The CDR3 is made up of 13 amino acids. CDR3 nucleotides: TGTGCCAGTAGCGGACAGGGCAATCCACCCCTCCACTTT. The encoded protein is CASSGQGNPPLHF.

This clone appeared a single time. The chain carries TRBV7-9 and TRBJ2-5; D perhaps matches TRBD1 (6 bases). The CDR3 is 13 residues long. CDR1 is SEHNR, CDR2 FQNEAQ, per germline (reference sequence). Trimming removed 6 bases at V and 1 base at J, with 9 bases between. The CDR3 coding sequence is TGTGCCAGCAGACTGGACAGCCAAGAGACCCAGTACTTC. The encoded protein is CASRLDSQETQYF.

The V call is TRBV11-3, the J call TRBJ1-2; no clear D gene. Germline V gene sequence: CDR1 SGHNT, CDR2 YENEEA. The CDR3 contains 14 residues. Trimming stripped 1 base from V and 8 bases from J, with 14 bases between. CDR3: CASSLGPQEGGYTF. For the CDR3, the DNA is TGTGCCAGCAGCTTAGGCCCTCAGGAGGGAGGCTACACCTTC.

The V gene is TRBV11-3, the J gene TRBJ2-7; D might be TRBD1 (6 bases). The CDR3 totals 14 residues. Germline V gene lookup returns CDR1 SGHNT and CDR2 YENEEA. V dropped 5 bases and J dropped 1 base, with 12 bases sitting between them. This CDR3 is CASSRTEGSYEQYF. CDR3 bases: TGTGCCAGCAGCCGGACAGAGGGTTCCTACGAGCAGTACTTC.

Regarding this clone: Other nucleotide sequences from this sample produce the same CDR3. This rearrangement joins TRBV7-9 to TRBJ2-7; 9 nucleotides line up with TRBD1. The CDR3 covers 16 residues. The germline gives CDR1 SEHNR, CDR2 FQNEAQ (reference sequence). The junction had 6 bases not matched to a gene; V was cut back by 1 base and J by 2 bases. CDR3 amino acids: CASSLVSGQGPYEQYF. The CDR3 coding sequence is TGTGCCAGCAGCTTAGTATCGGGACAGGGACCCTACGAGCAGTACTTC.

The J gene is TRBJ1-1, the V gene TRBV5-1, with D perhaps matching TRBD1 (6 bases). Trimming took 0 bases from V and 1 from J, leaving 10 bases between them. Germline V CDR1 and CDR2: SGHRS, YFSETQ. The CDR3 is 15 residues long. The CDR3 region is CASSLVTGRNTEAFF. The CDR3 coding sequence is TGCGCCAGCAGCTTGGTCACAGGGCGGAACACTGAAGCTTTCTTT.

The chain couples TRBV5-1 to TRBJ1-2; possible D gene TRBD1, 6 bases. The germline V gene encodes CDR1 SGHRS and CDR2 YFSETQ. V lost 4 bases, J lost 4 bases, and 11 bases lay in between. The CDR3 runs to 13 residues. CDR3 coding DNA: TGCGCCAGCAGCGTAGGACAGTCCTATGGCTACACCTTC. Protein: CASSVGQSYGYTF.

The chain joins TRBV11-3 to TRBJ2-2; TRBD2 matches 9 bases. Trimming cost V 6 bases and J 5 bases; bases outside gene matches: 13. The germline CDR1 and CDR2 sequences are SGHNT and YENEEA. This CDR3 contains 17 residues. CDR3 sequence (DNA): TGTGCCAGCAGTCCGACTAGCGGACTAACAGGGACCGGGGAGCTGTTTTTT. The encoded protein is CASSPTSGLTGTGELFF.

The count of this clone is one. The chain links TRBV7-8 to TRBJ1-5; no clear D. There are 14 residues in the CDR3. Trimming removed 2 bases at V and 1 base at J, with 6 bases between. Germline-derived CDR1 and CDR2 are SGHVS and FQNEAQ. CDR3 in DNA: TGTGCCAGCAGCTTACGGGAGAGCAATCAGCCCCAGCATTTT. Its protein product is CASSLRESNQPQHF.

The chain recombines TRBV19 with TRBJ1-1; TRBD1 agrees at 7 bases. This CDR3 has 14 amino acids. The germline CDR1 and CDR2 sequences are LNHDA and SQIVND (reference sequence). V trimming: 9 bases; J trimming: 5 bases; junction bases outside the gene matches: 12. CDR3 nucleotide sequence: TGTGCCAGCGAGCCGGGACCACAGGGGACTGAAGCTTTCTTT. The encoded protein is CASEPGPQGTEAFF.

The chain combines TRBV14 with TRBJ2-1; 12 nucleotides line up with TRBD2. Germline V gene sequence: CDR1 SGHDN, CDR2 FVKESK. CDR3 length: 21 residues. V gave up 3 bases and J gave up 0 bases; unmatched junction bases: 15. Here the CDR3 DNA reads TGTGCCAGCAGCCATCTAGTAGGGCTAGCGGGGGGGCCCAGCTCCTACAATGAGCAGTTCTTC. Translating gives CASSHLVGLAGGPSSYNEQFF.

The V gene is TRBV5-6, the J gene TRBJ1-1, with unresolved D. With 2 bases removed from V and 5 bases from J, the gap between germline ends came to 13 bases. CDR3 length: 14 amino acids. From germline, CDR1 is SGHDT and CDR2 YYEEEE. The CDR3 loop reads CASSFGGSGTEAFF. As DNA, the CDR3 is TGTGCCAGCAGCTTCGGAGGTTCCGGGACTGAAGCTTTCTTT.